This T cell receptor beta chain was captured by sequencing in a study of T cells after yellow fever vaccination. As for this clonotype: Its antigen is unknown.

The germline gives CDR1 SGHNT, CDR2 YYREEE (reference sequence). The length of the CDR3 is 15 residues. Trimming cost V 0 bases and J 4 bases, with 14 bases left between them. Overall study findings and caveats: Post-booster repertoires again held most primary-vaccination clones (about 95% CD4, roughly 89% CD8). The secondary response peaked faster, at day 5 versus 15, but was weaker.

MiXCR, applied by TCRdb to the 5' RACE reads, yields one record per CDR3 protein. This sample has 500,000 to 650,000 distinct CDR3 sequences, with around an eighth found just once. The V call is TRBV5-4, the J call TRBJ2-7; D assignment may be TRBD1 or TRBD2 (5 bases each). The sample consisted of PBMCs, taken on the day of the yellow fever booster vaccination. The sequence was collected from a man younger than 40 who received the YFV17D yellow fever vaccine. CDR3 region: CASSLGGVTDYEQYF. CDR3 coding DNA: TGTGCCAGCAGCTTGGGAGGGGTGACGGATTACGAGCAGTACTTC.